This T cell receptor beta chain was obtained from a study of beta chain features in type 1 diabetes. In this sample, this clone turned up a few times. The antigen remains undetermined. Other DNA sequences in the sample encode the same CDR3. Whole-study findings and limits: Here, the possible influence of HLA type (on TCRB rearrangement) remained unresolved.

The sequenced template was cDNA made from the entire isolated RNA. Assay: immunoSEQ multiplex PCR; the TCRdb copy retains only in-frame clones and omits some. The sample includes more than 350,000 clones, 9.5% to 12% of them seen just once. From germline, CDR1 is SGHTA and CDR2 FQGNSA. The CDR3 has 15 amino acids. V was pared by 5 bases and J by 0 bases, with 3 bases of the junction left unmatched. This chain links TRBV7-2 with TRBJ2-1; 8 bases map to TRBD2. This receptor was taken from a woman aged 18-29 years in good health. Sequenced: naive CD4+ T cells from blood. This chain's CDR3 is CASSRSGSSYNEQFF. CDR3 in DNA: TGTGCCAGCAGCCGAAGCGGGAGCTCCTACAATGAGCAGTTCTTC. Filled out from reference TRBV7-2 and TRBJ2-1, the complete variable domain reads GAGVSQSPSNKVTEKGKDVELRCDPISGHTALYWYRQSLGQGLEFLIYFQGNSAPDKSGLPSDRFSAERTGGSVSTLTIQRTQQEDSAVYLCASSRSGSSYNEQFFGPGTRLTVL.